The next 10 T cell receptor beta chains were all read from a single sample in a study of human T cells and chemical hapten exposure. The authors' total RNA extraction used unfractionated whole blood. TCRdb passed the 5' RACE reads through MiXCR, listing each CDR3 protein once. The sample contains about 81,000 distinct CDR3 sequences, about 8% of which appear only once. Every receptor here comes from a male donor in good health.

The chain recombines TRBV20-1 with TRBJ2-5, with TRBD2 identical over 8 bases. Germline V gene data show CDR1 as DFQATT and CDR2 as SNEGSKA (reference sequence). This CDR3 spans 15 amino acids. After removal of 6 bases from V and 4 bases from J, the junction contained 13 bases not matched to a gene. The CDR3: CSARTGLEERETQYF. DNA for the CDR3: TGCAGTGCCCGGACGGGACTAGAGGAAAGAGAGACCCAGTACTTC.

This clonotype was found a few times. The rearrangement uses TRBV9 and TRBJ2-5; TRBD1 matches at 10 bases. Looked up from germline, CDR1 is SGDLS and CDR2 is YYNGEE. V dropped 2 bases and J dropped 2; count of bases not matched to a gene: 9. This CDR3 region has 17 residues. The CDR3 DNA sequence: TGTGCCAGCAGCGTCGACGCCGGACAGGGGGTTCAAGAGACCCAGTACTTC. This sequence encodes CASSVDAGQGVQETQYF. Supplemented by reference TRBV9 and TRBJ2-5, the full variable domain reads DSGVTQTPKHLITATGQRVTLRCSPRSGDLSVYWYQQSLDQGLQFLIQYYNGEERAKGNILERFSAQQFPDLHSELNLSSLELGDSALYFCASSVDAGQGVQETQYFGPGTRLLVL.

This clonotype was recorded at least ten times. J is TRBJ2-1 and V is TRBV29-1, with unresolved D. This CDR3 is 12 amino acids long. The V gene lost 7 bases and the J gene lost 4 bases, with 11 bases spanning the gap. Germline CDR1 and CDR2: SQVTM and ANQGSEA. The CDR3 is CSALIEYNEQFF. The CDR3 coding sequence is TGCAGCGCCCTGATTGAGTACAATGAGCAGTTCTTC.

This clonotype was detected ten times or more. This chain links TRBV12-3 or TRBV12-4 with TRBJ2-6; D not certain. The V gene lost 6 bases and the J gene lost 4 bases, with 7 bases spanning the gap. The CDR3 runs to 13 residues. The CDR3 DNA reads TGTGCCAGCAGCCCCCTCGGGGCCAACGTCCTGACTTTC. Its protein product is CASSPLGANVLTF.

As DNA, the CDR3 is TGTGCCAGCAGCCAAGGGACAGCCCTGATCACTGAAGCTTTCTTT. Amino acid sequence: CASSQGTALITEAFF. This rearrangement joins TRBV4-2 to TRBJ1-1; tentatively, D is TRBD1 (6 bases). V was pared by 1 base and J by 4 bases, with 13 bases between. From germline, CDR1 is LGHNA and CDR2 YNFKEQ. The CDR3 covers 15 residues.

This clonotype has more than one count but fewer than ten. The rearrangement links TRBV5-6 to TRBJ1-2, with D possibly being TRBD1 (5 bases). The V end was cut by 3 bases, the J end by 1 base, with 10 bases between. CDR1 is SGHDT, CDR2 YYEEEE, per germline. The CDR3 covers 14 residues. CDR3 region: CASSWGDFNYGYTF. CDR3 bases: TGTGCCAGCAGCTGGGGGGACTTTAACTATGGCTACACCTTC.

This clonotype turned up a few times. The chain combines TRBV7-9 with TRBJ2-7; the match to TRBD1 covers 8 bases. With V trimmed by 1 base and J by 7 bases, 9 bases remained unmatched. Germline V gene lookup returns CDR1 SEHNR and CDR2 FQNEAQ (reference sequence). This CDR3 has 15 amino acids. The CDR3 loop reads CASSLVGQGAREQYF. In DNA form, the CDR3 reads TGTGCCAGCAGCTTAGTGGGCCAGGGGGCTCGGGAGCAGTACTTC. The whole variable domain, filled in from reference TRBV7-9 and TRBJ2-7, reads DTGVSQNPRHKITKRGQNVTFRCDPISEHNRLYWYRQTLGQGPEFLTYFQNEAQLEKSRLLSDRFSAERPKGSFSTLEIQRTEQGDSAMYLCASSLVGQGAREQYFGPGTRLTVT.

Ten or more counts support this clonotype. The gene calls are TRBV7-2 and TRBJ2-4; no definite D call. The CDR3 has 13 residues. CDR1 and CDR2 from the germline V gene are SGHTA and FQGNSA. Deletions cut 3 bases from V and 5 bases from J, with 8 bases between. In nucleotides, the CDR3 is TGTGCCAGCAGCTTTGGGCAGGAAAACATTCAGTACTTC. Amino acid sequence: CASSFGQENIQYF.

This clonotype came up a few times. V and J are TRBV29-1 and TRBJ1-3, with D unresolved. This CDR3 comprises 12 residues. Trimming cost V 4 bases and J 4 bases, with 8 bases left between them. Per germline, CDR1 SQVTM and CDR2 ANQGSEA. The CDR3 region has the DNA TGCAGCGTTGCTCTAGGGGGAAACACCATATATTTT. It specifies CSVALGGNTIYF.

This clonotype was picked up a small number of times. V usage is TRBV11-2 and J usage is TRBJ1-5; no definite D call. The CDR3 totals 15 residues. Germline CDR1 SGHAT, CDR2 FQNNGV. The V end lost 1 base, the J end lost 0 bases, and 7 bases lay between the germline ends. CDR3 coding DNA: TGTGCCAGCAGCTTAGGGCCGAATAGCAATCAGCCCCAGCATTTT. Its translation is CASSLGPNSNQPQHF. Looking up the rest from reference TRBV11-2 and TRBJ1-5 gives the full variable domain: EAGVAQSPRYKIIEKRQSVAFWCNPISGHATLYWYQQILGQGPKLLIQFQNNGVVDDSQLPKDRFSAERLKGVDSTLKIQPAKLEDSAVYLCASSLGPNSNQPQHFGDGTRLSIL.